This is a list of T cell receptor beta chains from one sample in a study of T cell responses to AZD1222 COVID-19 vaccine. Produced via immunoSEQ multiplex PCR; TCRdb's table is partial and in-frame only. The sample shows over 150,000 clones, roughly 90% of them seen only once. The starting material was peripheral blood, obtained on day 0 of AZD1222 vaccination. These receptors originate from an adult in good health. The CDR3 runs from the conserved cysteine through the conserved F or W. D genes are given only for firm matches. Part of the rows lack a size; the others show once, few, many or a class for expanded clones.

J gene,D gene,V gene,clone size,CDR3 DNA,CDR3 protein
TRBJ2-3,NA,TRBV10-3,NA,TGTGCCATCAGTGAGTCAATGGGGACCCTGCCTGATACGCAGTATTTT,CAISESMGTLPDTQYF
TRBJ2-1,NA,TRBV6-4,NA,TGTGCCAGCAGGGAATACGGGGGCTCTTCAACGGAGCAGTTCTTC,CASREYGGSSTEQFF
TRBJ1-2,TRBD1,TRBV27,NA,TGTGCCAGCAGTTCTTACCTCCGACAGGGTGAAGCTAACTATGGCTACACCTTC,CASSSYLRQGEANYGYTF
TRBJ2-7,TRBD2,TRBV7-9,NA,TGTGCCAGCAGCTTAGCGGGAGGGGACTACGAGCAGTACTTC,CASSLAGGDYEQYF
TRBJ2-7,TRBD2,TRBV14,NA,TGTGCCAGCAGCCAAGATCCTAGCGGGAGTTTCCACGAGCAGTACTTC,CASSQDPSGSFHEQYF
TRBJ2-5,TRBD2,TRBV11-1,once,TGTGCCAGCAGCCGGACTAGGAGTTTAGAGACCCAGTACTTC,CASSRTRSLETQYF
TRBJ1-1,NA,TRBV2,few,TGTGCCAGCAGTGTCGGAAGGGGCACTGAAGCTTTCTTT,CASSVGRGTEAFF
TRBJ2-1,TRBD2,TRBV11-2,NA,TGTGCCAGCGCCGAGCGGGAGCTTTACAATGAGCAGTTCTTC,CASAERELYNEQFF
TRBJ1-1,TRBD1,TRBV20-1,NA,TGCAGTGCTAGTTCTCCGGGACAGGCTAACACTGAAGCTTTCTTT,CSASSPGQANTEAFF
TRBJ1-2,NA,TRBV19,NA,TGTGCCAGTAGTATCGGACAGAAGACCAATGGCTACACCTTC,CASSIGQKTNGYTF
TRBJ2-1,TRBD2,TRBV27,NA,TGTGCCAGCAGACAAGCAGCGGGAGGCTCCGGTGATGAGCAGTTCTTC,CASRQAAGGSGDEQFF
TRBJ1-5,NA,TRBV27,NA,TGTGCCAGCAGTCAAGCCCCCCGGCGGGATCAGCCCCAGCATTTT,CASSQAPRRDQPQHF
TRBJ1-4,NA,TRBV5-5,NA,TGTGCCAGCAGCTTCAATTTGCCGGGACGTAATGAAAAACTGTTTTTT,CASSFNLPGRNEKLFF
TRBJ2-1,NA,TRBV30,once,TGTGCCTGGAGGCCGACTGTTTTTGAGCAGTTCTTC,CAWRPTVFEQFF
TRBJ1-5,TRBD1,TRBV28,NA,TGTGCCAGCAGTTTTCCAAACAGGGGCGGCAATCAGCCCCAGCATTTT,CASSFPNRGGNQPQHF
TRBJ2-7,NA,TRBV14,NA,TGTGCCAGCAGCCGGGGGCAGGGCTACTACGAGCAGTACTTC,CASSRGQGYYEQYF
TRBJ2-7,NA,TRBV7-2,NA,TGTGCCAGCAGCTTGGAGGCCTGGTACGAGCAGTACTTC,CASSLEAWYEQYF
TRBJ2-3,NA,TRBV13,NA,TGTGCCAGCAGCACCGGGACAGATACGCAGTATTTT,CASSTGTDTQYF
TRBJ2-3,NA,TRBV29-1,NA,TGCAGCGTTGGTGATACGCAGTATTTT,CSVGDTQYF
TRBJ2-7,NA,TRBV5-6,NA,TGTGCCAGCAGCTTGGAACAGTCCTACGAGCAGTACTTC,CASSLEQSYEQYF
TRBJ1-1,TRBD1,TRBV3-1/TRBV3-2,NA,TGTGCCAGCAGCCGGGGACAGGCAGGGACTGAAGCTTTCTTT,CASSRGQAGTEAFF
TRBJ2-2,TRBD1,TRBV30,NA,TGTGCCTGGAGCCGGGACAGTTTCGGCACCGGGGAGCTGTTTTTT,CAWSRDSFGTGELFF
TRBJ1-2,NA,TRBV18,NA,TGTGCCAGCTCACCACCCACCCGAACAGGGACCACTAACTATGGCTACACCTTC,CASSPPTRTGTTNYGYTF
TRBJ1-1,NA,TRBV2,NA,TGTGCCAGCACGGGGAAACTTGTAAACACTGAAGCTTTCTTT,CASTGKLVNTEAFF
TRBJ2-6,NA,TRBV5-1,once,TGCGCCAGCACCACTCCCAACTCTGGGGCCAACGTCCTGACTTTC,CASTTPNSGANVLTF
TRBJ2-1,NA,TRBV28,NA,TGTGCCAGCCATAGCGGAAGCTCCTACAATGAGCAGTTCTTC,CASHSGSSYNEQFF
TRBJ2-6,NA,TRBV2,NA,TGTGCCAGCAGTCGGGACGCGTCCTCTGGGGCCAACGTCCTGACTTTC,CASSRDASSGANVLTF
TRBJ2-2,TRBD2,TRBV20-1,NA,TGCAGTGCTAGTATAGCGGGGGGCAACACCGGGGAGCTGTTTTTT,CSASIAGGNTGELFF
TRBJ2-1,TRBD1,TRBV5-1,NA,TGCGCCAGCAGATGGGACAGGACCTACAATGAGCAGTTCTTC,CASRWDRTYNEQFF
TRBJ2-7,TRBD1,TRBV29-1,NA,TGCAGCGTTGCAATGAGACAGGGTCCCTACGAGCAGTACTTC,CSVAMRQGPYEQYF